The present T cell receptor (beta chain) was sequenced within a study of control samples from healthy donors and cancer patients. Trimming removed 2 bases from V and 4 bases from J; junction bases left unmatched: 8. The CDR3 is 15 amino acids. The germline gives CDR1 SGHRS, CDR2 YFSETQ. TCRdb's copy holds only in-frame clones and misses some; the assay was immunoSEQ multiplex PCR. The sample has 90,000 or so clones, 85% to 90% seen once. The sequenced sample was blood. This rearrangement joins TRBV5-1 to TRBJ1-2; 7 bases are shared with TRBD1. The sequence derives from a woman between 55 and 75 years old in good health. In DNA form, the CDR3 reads TGCGCCAGCAGCTTACGGGACAGCCCTCTCTATGGCTACACCTTC. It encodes CASSLRDSPLYGYTF.